Listed here is a single T cell receptor beta chain. The antigen is unknown. These data belong to a study of vaccination effects on CD4 cells after COVID-19. With the ViraFEST assay, the study expanded antigen-specific CD4+ T cells using viral peptide pools, then sequenced them. When around ten days of culture had elapsed, CD4+ T cells were isolated. Negative nucleocapsid antibody tests before and after vaccination confirmed no previous SARS-CoV-2 infection. It was with roughly 11 IU/ml IL-2 and roughly 9.2 ug/ml peptides that some 1.9 million PBMC per well were cultured. V lost 4 bases and J lost 4, with 14 bases in between. Germline values: CDR1 SGHRS, CDR2 YFSETQ. There are 14 residues in the CDR3. This table comes from immunoSEQ multiplex PCR, and its TCRdb copy is limited to in-frame clones, with some not included. The table includes 60,000 to 65,000 clones, 75% detected once.

This TCR was sampled from a human donor who received a COVID-19 vaccine. The material was CD4+ T cells from PBMCs cultured with HCoV-OC43 spike peptides, obtained before COVID-19 vaccination. Noted subset: HCoV-OC43 spike overlapping peptide pool stimulation. The chain carries TRBV5-1 and TRBJ2-5; D is uncertain. The CDR3 is CASSPPRSVETQYF. Here the CDR3 DNA reads TGCGCCAGCAGCCCGCCTAGATCGGTAGAGACCCAGTACTTC.